This note documents a single TCR beta chain sequence. Its antigen is undetermined. The sample has other DNA sequences that encode this CDR3 too. Reverse transcription of extracted RNA yielded cDNA, which provided the sequencing template. Data came from immunoSEQ multiplex PCR; TCRdb stores just in-frame clones and leaves some out. Seen here are 110,000 to 150,000 clones, around 50% observed once, and the top ten hold 15% to 20%. The data derive from a study of CD8+ T cells in alopecia areata. The V end was cut by 6 bases, the J end by 3 bases, with 12 bases between. Germline V lookup: CDR1 SQVTM, CDR2 ANQGSEA. The CDR3 covers 12 residues. Study results and limitations: Besides other cells, scalp samples also yield sequences of resident alphabeta T cells from normal skin. Scalp clonality and expanded CD8+ clones among the top 100 fell significantly with tofacitinib.

Documented treatment: oral pan-JAK inhibitor, 5-10 mg twice daily. Sequencing was performed on CD8+ T cells sorted from blood, taken at week 4, from a patient treated with tofacitinib. The TCR comes from a human donor with alopecia areata. This rearrangement joins TRBV29-1 to TRBJ2-7; the D gene could be TRBD1 or TRBD2 (5 bases each). The CDR3 loop reads CSVAGTGYEQYF. CDR3 DNA sequence: TGCAGCGTAGCCGGGACGGGCTACGAGCAGTACTTC.